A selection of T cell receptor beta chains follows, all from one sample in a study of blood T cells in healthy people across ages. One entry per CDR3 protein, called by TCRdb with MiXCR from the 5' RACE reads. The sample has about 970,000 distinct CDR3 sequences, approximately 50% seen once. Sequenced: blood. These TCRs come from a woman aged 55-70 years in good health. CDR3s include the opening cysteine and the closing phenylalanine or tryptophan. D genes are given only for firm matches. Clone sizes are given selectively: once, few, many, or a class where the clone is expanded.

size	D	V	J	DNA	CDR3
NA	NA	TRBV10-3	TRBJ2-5	TGTGCCATCAGTGAATCGGGGAAGCAAGAGACCCAGTACTTC	CAISESGKQETQYF
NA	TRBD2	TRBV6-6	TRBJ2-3	TGTGCCAGCAGGTCAACTAGCGTGAACACAGATACGCAGTATTTT	CASRSTSVNTDTQYF
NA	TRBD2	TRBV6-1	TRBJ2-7	TGTGCCAGCAGTAAGACCTCGGGACGTTCTAGCGGGAGCTCCTACAATGAGCAGTACTTC	CASSKTSGRSSGSSYNEQYF
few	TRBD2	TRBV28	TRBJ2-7	TGTGCCAGCAGCCCCCGAGGTGGTGGCGGGAGACCCTATTACGAGCAGTACTTC	CASSPRGGGGRPYYEQYF
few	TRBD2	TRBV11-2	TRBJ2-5	TGTGCCAGCAGCGTTAGCGGGGGCCAAGAGACCCAGTACTTC	CASSVSGGQETQYF
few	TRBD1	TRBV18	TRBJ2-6	TGTGCCAGCTCACCGTACAGGGGTCAAACCGCAGCTGGGGCCAACGTCCTGACTTTC	CASSPYRGQTAAGANVLTF
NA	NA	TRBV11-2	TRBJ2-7	TGTGCCAGCAGCCCTTCGGGAGTGGCCGAGCAGTACTTC	CASSPSGVAEQYF
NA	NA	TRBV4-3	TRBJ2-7	TGCGCCAGCAGCCAAGATGTCGGACAGCCCTACGAGCAGTACTTC	CASSQDVGQPYEQYF
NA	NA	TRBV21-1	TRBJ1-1	TGTGCCAGCAGCAAACGACAGGGGGGGACTGAAGCTTTCTTT	CASSKRQGGTEAFF
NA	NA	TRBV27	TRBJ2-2	TGTGCCAGCAGTCCACACCCCATCATGACCGCCGGGGAGCTGTTTTTT	CASSPHPIMTAGELFF
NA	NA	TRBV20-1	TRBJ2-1	TGCAGTGCTAGTCGGCAACCCTCCTACAATGAGCAGTTCTTC	CSASRQPSYNEQFF
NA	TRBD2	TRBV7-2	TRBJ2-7	TGTGCCAGCAGCTTAGTGGCTAGCGGGAGGGGCGAGCAGTACTTC	CASSLVASGRGEQYF
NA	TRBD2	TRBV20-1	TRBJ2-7	TGCAGTGGAAATAAGCGGGAGGCTGAGCAGTACTTC	CSGNKREAEQYF
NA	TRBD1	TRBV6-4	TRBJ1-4	TGTGCCAACACTGTCCGTGACAGGGAGAATGAGGATGAAAAACTGTTTTTT	CANTVRDRENEDEKLFF
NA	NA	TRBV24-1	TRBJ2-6	TGTGCCACCAGTGCCTCTGGGGCCAACGTCCCGACTTTC	CATSASGANVPTF
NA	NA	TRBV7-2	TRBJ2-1	TGTGCCAGCAGCTTAGAGGTCGGGTACAATGAGCAGTTCTTC	CASSLEVGYNEQFF
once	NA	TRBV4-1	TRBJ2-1	TGCGCCAGCAGCCAAGTAATGGCCAGAAGCTCCTACAATGAGCAGTTCTTC	CASSQVMARSSYNEQFF
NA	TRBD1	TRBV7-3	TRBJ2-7	TGTGCCAGCAGCTTAAGACAGGGGGGCCACAATGAGCAGTACTTC	CASSLRQGGHNEQYF
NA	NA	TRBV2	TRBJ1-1	TGTGCCAGCACCTACAATCAGGGGCGCAACACTGAAGCTTTCTTT	CASTYNQGRNTEAFF
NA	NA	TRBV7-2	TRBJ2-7	TGTGCCAGCAGCTTAGTTTCGTACGAGCGGTACTTC	CASSLVSYERYF
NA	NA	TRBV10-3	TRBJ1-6	TGTGCCGAGGGGGTTTCCTATAATTCACCCCTCCACTTT	CAEGVSYNSPLHF
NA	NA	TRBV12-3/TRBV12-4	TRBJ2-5	TGTGCCAGCAGTCCTCTACGGGGAGCACAAGAGACCCAGTACTTC	CASSPLRGAQETQYF
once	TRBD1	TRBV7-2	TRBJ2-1	TGTGCCAGCAGCTTAGCCCTCCCAGGGGGTGAGCAGGTCTTC	CASSLALPGGEQVF
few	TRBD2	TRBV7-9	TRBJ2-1	TGTGCCAGCAGCTCGTTAGTGGCGTCTAGCGGGGAGGCATACAATGAGCAGTTCTTC	CASSSLVASSGEAYNEQFF
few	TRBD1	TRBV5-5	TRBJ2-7	TGTGCCAGCAGCTTGGTTTGGGACAGCTACGAGCAGTACTTC	CASSLVWDSYEQYF
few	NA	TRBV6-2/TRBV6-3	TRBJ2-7	TGTGCCAGCAGTTATACACGAGACTACGAGCAGTACTTC	CASSYTRDYEQYF
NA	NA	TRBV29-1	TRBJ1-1	TGCAGCGTTGACGGGGGGGACCGTGAAGCTTTCTTT	CSVDGGDREAFF
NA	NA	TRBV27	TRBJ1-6	TGTGCCAGCAGTTTATGGGGGACTCATTCACCCCTCCACTTT	CASSLWGTHSPLHF
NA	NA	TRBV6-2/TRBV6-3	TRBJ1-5	TGTGCCAGCAGCCCGGGACCTGTGGGCAATCAGCCCCAGCATTTT	CASSPGPVGNQPQHF